The rows below give T cell receptor beta chains drawn from one sample of a study of blood T cell repertoires in COVID-19. Using immunoSEQ multiplex PCR, the repertoire was profiled, and TCRdb retains in-frame clones only, with some absent. This table has some 150,000 clones, 84% appearing once. Sample: peripheral blood. These receptors came from a human donor in a cohort sampled during active COVID-19. CDR3s include the opening cysteine and the closing phenylalanine or tryptophan. Fields, in order: CDR3 DNA, CDR3 protein, J gene, V gene, D gene. The D gene is left open where the match is weak.

TGTGCCATCAGTGAGGTAAGGACAGAGCACACTGAAGCTTTCTTT CAISEVRTEHTEAFF TRBJ1-1 TRBV10-3 .
TGTGCCAGCAGCTTAGATCTCGGGGGGAACATTCAGTACTTC CASSLDLGGNIQYF TRBJ2-4 TRBV11-2 TRBD2
TGTGCCAGCAGCCTGTACAGGGGTACCTACAATGAGCAGTTCTTC CASSLYRGTYNEQFF TRBJ2-1 TRBV7-3 TRBD1
TGTGCCAGCAGTTTCCGGGGTTTGGAGACCCAGTACTTC CASSFRGLETQYF TRBJ2-5 TRBV27 .
TGTGCCTGGAGTGGGGAGGGCAATCAGCCCCAGCATTTT CAWSGEGNQPQHF TRBJ1-5 TRBV30 .
TGCGCCAGCAGCCCCATCAGGACAGCCTACGAGCAGTACTTC CASSPIRTAYEQYF TRBJ2-7 TRBV5-1 .
TGTGCCAGCAGCTTAGCGAGTTCGGCGGGAGGTACGGAGACCCAGTACTTC CASSLASSAGGTETQYF TRBJ2-5 TRBV7-8 TRBD2
TGTGCCAGCAGTTTTTCAAGGGGTGGCGACTATGGCTACACCTTC CASSFSRGGDYGYTF TRBJ1-2 TRBV27 .
TGCGCCAGCCGGTCTAGCGGGGGCCGGGACGGGGAGCTGTTTTTT CASRSSGGRDGELFF TRBJ2-2 TRBV5-1 TRBD2
TGTGCCAGCAGCACAGGACGGGTTCGGGACAATGAGCAGTTCTTC CASSTGRVRDNEQFF TRBJ2-1 TRBV7-8 .
TGTGCCAGCTCACCAGCGGGAACCGGGGAGCTGTTTTTT CASSPAGTGELFF TRBJ2-2 TRBV18 .
TGTGCCAGCAGCCTAAGGACAGGGGAGAACACTGAAGCTTTCTTT CASSLRTGENTEAFF TRBJ1-1 TRBV3-1/TRBV3-2 TRBD1
TGTGCCAGCACTGAGGCGTTCGGCAGGGGAATCCCCTCCTATAATTCACCCCTCCACTTT CASTEAFGRGIPSYNSPLHF TRBJ1-6 TRBV2 .
TGCGCCAGCAGCTTAAGGAACGAGGGTGAAGCTTTCTTT CASSLRNEGEAFF TRBJ1-1 TRBV5-1 .